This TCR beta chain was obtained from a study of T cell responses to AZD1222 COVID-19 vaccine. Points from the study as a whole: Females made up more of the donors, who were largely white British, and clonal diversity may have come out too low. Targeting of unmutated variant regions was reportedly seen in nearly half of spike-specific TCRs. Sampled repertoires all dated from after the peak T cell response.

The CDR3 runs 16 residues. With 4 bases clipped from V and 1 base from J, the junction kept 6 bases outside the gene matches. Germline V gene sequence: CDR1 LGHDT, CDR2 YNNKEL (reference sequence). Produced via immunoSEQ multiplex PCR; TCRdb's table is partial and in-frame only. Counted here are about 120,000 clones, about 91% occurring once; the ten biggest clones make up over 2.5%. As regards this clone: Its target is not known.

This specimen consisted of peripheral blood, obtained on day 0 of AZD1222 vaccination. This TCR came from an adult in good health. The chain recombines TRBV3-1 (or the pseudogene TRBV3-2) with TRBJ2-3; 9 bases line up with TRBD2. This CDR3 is CASSLEGLAGTDTQYF. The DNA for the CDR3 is TGTGCCAGCAGCCTTGAGGGACTAGCAGGCACAGATACGCAGTATTTT.